Following are 18 T cell receptor beta chains from one sample sequenced in a study of blood T cell repertoires in COVID-19. This table comes from immunoSEQ multiplex PCR, and its TCRdb copy is limited to in-frame clones, with some not included. The table has some 130,000 clones, 70% to 90% seen once. Sequenced: peripheral blood. These receptor sequences come from a woman aged 45-59 years who had recovered from COVID-19.

This chain uses TRBV30 with TRBJ2-7; D is unclear. The germline CDR1 and CDR2 sequences are GTSNPN and SVGIG (reference sequence). Trimming removed 2 bases from V and 0 bases from J, with 2 bases in between. The CDR3 totals 11 residues. The CDR3 sequence is CAWSYSYEQYF. The DNA for the CDR3 is TGTGCCTGGAGTTACTCCTACGAGCAGTACTTC.

This rearrangement joins TRBV28 to TRBJ2-7, with a weak D call TRBD1 (5 bases). CDR3 length equals 12 residues. Germline lookup yields CDR1 MDHEN and CDR2 SYDVKM. Trimming took off 7 bases at V and 6 bases at J, with 13 bases between the two ends. CDR3 sequence: CASTRQSFEQYF. The DNA for the CDR3 is TGTGCCAGCACCCGACAGAGTTTCGAGCAGTACTTC.

This clone has a single count. The chain recombines TRBV2 with TRBJ2-3; 12 bases fit TRBD2. V lost 7 bases and J lost 1; bases outside the gene matches: 6. Germline V lookup: CDR1 SNHLY, CDR2 FYNNEI. The CDR3 is 16 residues long. CDR3 DNA sequence: TGTGCCAGCACCACGGGACTAGCGGGCCGCACAGATACGCAGTATTTT. Translated: CASTTGLAGRTDTQYF. The complete variable domain, with remaining parts taken from reference TRBV2 and TRBJ2-3, reads EPEVTQTPSHQVTQMGQEVILRCVPISNHLYFYWYRQILGQKVEFLVSFYNNEISEKSEIFDDQFSVERPDGSNFTLKIRSTKLEDSAMYFCASTTGLAGRTDTQYFGPGTRLTVL.

The gene calls are TRBV7-7 and TRBJ1-6; TRBD1 matches at 8 bases. CDR1 SSHAT and CDR2 FNYEAQ come from the germline V gene (reference sequence). V was pared by 6 bases and J by 10 bases, with 5 bases of the junction left unmatched. The CDR3 is 13 residues long. The CDR3 loop reads CASSAGGGSPLHF. For the CDR3, the DNA is TGTGCCAGCAGTGCAGGGGGCGGATCACCCCTCCACTTT.

The gene calls are TRBV5-4 and TRBJ2-7; D may be TRBD2 (6 bases). Germline-derived CDR1 and CDR2 are SGHNT and YYREEE (reference sequence). Between the trimmed V and J ends, which lost 0 bases and 1 base, there was a span of 8 bases. The CDR3 is 14 residues long. Here the CDR3 reads CASSLEAGSYEQYF. In DNA, the CDR3 is TGTGCCAGCAGCTTGGAGGCGGGATCCTACGAGCAGTACTTC. Full variable domain (rest looked up from reference TRBV5-4 and TRBJ2-7): ETGVTQSPTHLIKTRGQQVTLRCSSQSGHNTVSWYQQALGQGPQFIFQYYREEENGRGNFPPRFSGLQFPNYSSELNVNALELDDSALYLCASSLEAGSYEQYFGPGTRLTVT.

The gene calls are TRBV11-2 and TRBJ1-6, with TRBD1 matching 7 bases. CDR1 and CDR2 from the germline V gene are SGHAT and FQNNGV. With 3 bases clipped from V and 5 bases from J, the junction kept 7 bases outside the gene matches. The CDR3 has 16 amino acids. CDR3 region: CASSFRQGLDNSPLHF. CDR3 sequence (DNA): TGTGCCAGCAGCTTCAGACAGGGACTGGATAATTCACCCCTCCACTTT.

The chain employs TRBV4-2 and TRBJ2-5; 8 bases align to TRBD2. V dropped 2 bases and J dropped 5; count of bases not matched to a gene: 7. The germline CDR1 and CDR2 sequences are LGHNA and YNFKEQ. The CDR3 runs 15 residues. Written as DNA, the CDR3 is TGTGCCAGCAGCCAACCTGGACTAGCCGCGGAGACCCAGTACTTC. This encodes CASSQPGLAAETQYF.

This clone was seen a handful of times. The rearrangement uses TRBV15 and TRBJ2-1; TRBD2 matches 14 bases. CDR1 is LNHNV and CDR2 is YYDKDF in the germline V gene (reference sequence). With V trimmed by 3 bases and J by 14 bases, 6 bases remained unmatched. This CDR3 region has 14 residues. CDR3 sequence reads: CATSRRTSGRKEFF. For the CDR3, the DNA is TGTGCCACCAGCAGGCGGACTAGCGGGAGGAAGGAGTTCTTC.

V is TRBV11-3 and J is TRBJ2-7; 10 bases agree with TRBD1. The J segment lost 4 bases and the V segment lost 5 bases, leaving 8 bases of the junction unmatched. The length of the CDR3 is 15 residues. Germline values: CDR1 SGHNT, CDR2 YENEEA. In DNA, the CDR3 is TGTGCCAGCAGCCCGGGACAGGGGATCCTTTACGAGCAGTACTTC. It encodes CASSPGQGILYEQYF.

The chain carries TRBV13 and TRBJ2-5, with 9 positions matching TRBD2. CDR3 length: 17 amino acids. CDR1 PRHDT and CDR2 FYEKMQ come from the germline V gene (reference sequence). The ends lost 3 bases at V and 2 bases at J; junction bases unmatched: 10. The CDR3 loop reads CASSFRASGAFQETQYF. DNA for the CDR3: TGTGCCAGCAGCTTCAGGGCTAGCGGGGCATTTCAAGAGACCCAGTACTTC. Full variable domain (rest looked up from reference TRBV13 and TRBJ2-5): AAGVIQSPRHLIKEKRETATLKCYPIPRHDTVYWYQQGPGQDPQFLISFYEKMQSDKGSIPDRFSAQQFSDYHSELNMSSLELGDSALYFCASSFRASGAFQETQYFGPGTRLLVL.

The rearrangement joins TRBV11-3 to TRBJ2-3; D not resolved. Trimming removed 1 base from V and 1 base from J, with 15 bases in between. The CDR3 totals 17 residues. CDR1 is SGHNT, CDR2 YENEEA, per germline. CDR3 protein: CASSLGVARVGTDTQYF. The CDR3, as DNA: TGTGCCAGCAGCTTAGGGGTGGCACGGGTAGGCACAGATACGCAGTATTTT.

J is TRBJ2-7 and V is TRBV4-1; the match to TRBD2 covers 12 bases. The length of the CDR3 is 18 residues. The V and J ends lost 1 base and 4 bases, in that order; junction bases with no gene match: 11. Germline V gene data show CDR1 as MGHRA and CDR2 as YSYEKL. This CDR3 is CASSQGPALAGGGYEQYF. The CDR3 coding sequence is TGCGCCAGCAGCCAAGGGCCGGCACTAGCGGGGGGTGGATACGAGCAGTACTTC.

V and J are TRBV6-5 and TRBJ2-2, with 10 nucleotides matching TRBD1. The CDR3 consists of 14 residues. Per the germline V gene, CDR1 is MNHEY and CDR2 is SVGAGI. V shed 7 bases, J shed 6 bases, and the junction held 5 bases outside the gene matches. CDR3 DNA sequence: TGTGCCAGCAAGGGGGACAGGGGCCCCGGGGAGCTGTTTTTT. Translation gives CASKGDRGPGELFF.

CDR3 region: CASSYTGDRVYEQYF. The CDR3 DNA follows: TGTGCCAGCAGCTATACAGGGGACCGCGTTTACGAGCAGTACTTC. The chain has TRBV7-9 and TRBJ2-7; 7 nucleotides agree with TRBD1. V was pared by 4 bases and J by 4 bases, with 10 bases of the junction left unmatched. This CDR3 comprises 15 residues. Germline CDR1 and CDR2: SEHNR and FQNEAQ (reference sequence).

This clone was recorded a few times. The chain links TRBV3-1 (or the pseudogene TRBV3-2) to TRBJ1-6; D may be TRBD1 (5 bases). V was shortened by 4 bases and J by 8 bases, with 18 bases between the two germline ends. Germline V gene sequence: CDR1 LGHDT, CDR2 YNNKEL (reference sequence). This CDR3 is 16 amino acids long. CDR3: CASSRGQGYGDSPLHF. CDR3 DNA sequence: TGTGCCAGCAGCCGAGGACAAGGGTACGGTGATTCACCCCTCCACTTT.

This clone was detected only a few times. This chain connects TRBV12-5 to TRBJ2-7; 9 bases map to TRBD1. The CDR3 runs 18 residues. V gave up 2 bases and J gave up 3 bases; unmatched junction bases: 14. CDR1 is LGHNT and CDR2 is FRNRAP in the germline V gene. CDR3 bases: TGTGCTAGTGGTTTGCCTTACGCCGGGACAGGGAGTGTCTACGAGCAGTACTTC. Translating it yields CASGLPYAGTGSVYEQYF.

The J gene is TRBJ2-7, the V gene TRBV29-1; 7 bases fit TRBD1. Germline CDR1 is SQVTM and CDR2 is ANQGSEA. The CDR3 runs 12 residues. Trimming cost V 7 bases and J 6 bases; bases outside gene matches: 9. The DNA of the CDR3 is TGCAGCGCCGGACAGGAACCTTTCGAGCAGTACTTC. Its translation: CSAGQEPFEQYF.

This rearrangement joins TRBV3-1 (or the pseudogene TRBV3-2) to TRBJ2-1, with a possible D match to TRBD2 (7 bases). V was pared by 4 bases and J by 8 bases, with 27 bases between. The length of the CDR3 is 18 residues. From germline, CDR1 is LGHDT and CDR2 YNNKEL (reference sequence). This CDR3 reads CASSLLLPGGPQGYEQFF. In DNA, the CDR3 is TGTGCCAGCAGCCTCCTCCTTCCGGGGGGTCCCCAGGGGTATGAGCAGTTCTTC.